The 13 T cell receptor beta chains listed next were all sequenced from one sample in a study of blood T cell repertoires in COVID-19. Only in-frame clones appear in the TCRdb table, and some are missing; sequencing was by immunoSEQ multiplex PCR. The profile shows 390,000 or so clones, approximately 90% of them singletons. The specimen was PBMCs or T cells enriched from blood (not recorded which). The receptors stem from a woman between 50 and 59 years old who had recovered from COVID-19.

The table lists this clone with a few counts. This chain connects TRBV25-1 to TRBJ1-5; maybe TRBD1 (5 bases). This CDR3 is built from 17 residues. CDR1 and CDR2 (germline): MGHDK, SYGVNS. The ends were cut back, 4 bases at V and 1 base at J, with 17 bases in the middle. The CDR3: CASSAPQGESSNQPQHF. The CDR3 DNA sequence: TGTGCCAGCAGTGCCCCGCAAGGGGAATCGAGCAATCAGCCCCAGCATTTT.

J is TRBJ2-2 and V is TRBV28; D is possibly TRBD1 (6 bases). The CDR3 totals 16 residues. Per the germline V gene, CDR1 is MDHEN and CDR2 is SYDVKM. Trimming took off 4 bases at V and 5 bases at J, with 17 bases between the two ends. CDR3 DNA sequence: TGTGCCAGCAGTTCCTCCGGGACAAGCGATACCGGGGAGCTGTTTTTT. Translating gives CASSSSGTSDTGELFF.

CDR3 sequence (DNA): TGCGCCAGCAGCTTGGCCGTGAGAACCGGTAGCACAGATACGCAGTATTTT. This encodes CASSLAVRTGSTDTQYF. The chain recombines TRBV5-1 with TRBJ2-3; no clear D. Germline CDR1 SGHRS, CDR2 YFSETQ. The CDR3 loop spans 17 amino acids. Trimming pared 0 bases from V and 0 bases from J, leaving 14 bases between.

The genes are TRBV4-3 and TRBJ1-4; D perhaps matches TRBD1 (5 bases). V was clipped by 1 base and J by 7 bases, with 10 bases between them. CDR3 length equals 14 residues. Germline V gene data show CDR1 as LGHNA and CDR2 as YSLEER. In DNA form, the CDR3 reads TGCGCCAGCAGCCAAGGAGACAGAACTGAAAAACTGTTTTTT. Translation: CASSQGDRTEKLFF.

The chain employs TRBV7-9 and TRBJ2-7, with TRBD1 as a possible D gene (6 bases). The CDR3 consists of 12 residues. Trimming removed 6 bases at V and 2 bases at J, with 8 bases between. CDR1 is SEHNR and CDR2 is FQNEAQ in the germline V gene (reference sequence). DNA for the CDR3: TGTGCCAGCAGTACAGGGACCTACGAGCAGTACTTC. Amino acids: CASSTGTYEQYF.

This chain joins TRBV4-1 and TRBJ1-4, with TRBD1 matching 11 bases. V gave up 4 bases and J gave up 8 bases; unmatched junction bases: 6. CDR1 is MGHRA and CDR2 is YSYEKL in the germline V gene. The CDR3 totals 15 residues. The CDR3 spells CASSPRTGGQEKLFF. As DNA, the CDR3 is TGCGCCAGCAGCCCCAGGACAGGGGGCCAAGAAAAACTGTTTTTT.

This clone was detected once. This sequence joins TRBV7-9 and TRBJ1-5; no clear D gene. Trimming removed 1 base at V and 5 bases at J, with 18 bases between. The V gene's germline CDR1 is SEHNR and CDR2 FQNEAQ (reference sequence). This CDR3 is built from 17 residues. The CDR3 here is CASSLVGLGGTDQPQHF. The CDR3 DNA is TGTGCCAGCAGCTTAGTTGGGCTGGGTGGAACCGATCAGCCCCAGCATTTT.

The rearrangement uses TRBV29-1 and TRBJ1-4; 9 bases match TRBD1. This CDR3 contains 15 residues. Trimming cost V 6 bases and J 5 bases; bases outside gene matches: 10. CDR1 is SQVTM, CDR2 ANQGSEA, per germline. Here the CDR3 DNA reads TGCAGCGTAAACCTGCACGGGACAGGGAATGAAAAACTGTTTTTT. It yields the protein CSVNLHGTGNEKLFF.

The genes are TRBV13 and TRBJ1-4; 7 bases map to TRBD1. Germline CDR1 is PRHDT and CDR2 is FYEKMQ (reference sequence). This CDR3 contains 14 residues. V lost 5 bases, J lost 5 bases, and 5 bases stayed unmatched. CDR3 region: CASSEGAFNEKLFF. The DNA for the CDR3 is TGTGCCAGCAGCGAGGGGGCTTTCAATGAAAAACTGTTTTTT. Variable domain in full (rest from reference TRBV13 and TRBJ1-4): AAGVIQSPRHLIKEKRETATLKCYPIPRHDTVYWYQQGPGQDPQFLISFYEKMQSDKGSIPDRFSAQQFSDYHSELNMSSLELGDSALYFCASSEGAFNEKLFFGSGTQLSVL.

This chain uses TRBV13 with TRBJ1-2; D possibly corresponds to TRBD1 (6 bases). The CDR3 consists of 15 residues. Germline V gives CDR1 PRHDT, CDR2 FYEKMQ (reference sequence). V lost 7 bases and J lost 1, with 16 bases in between. In DNA, the CDR3 is TGTGCCAGCACCAAACGGGGGGCGCGTAACTATGGCTACACCTTC. It translates to CASTKRGARNYGYTF.

The CDR3 region is CASSLGGQGSPSGKLFF. In DNA, the CDR3 is TGCGCCAGCAGCTTGGGGGGCCAGGGCTCCCCCTCAGGGAAACTGTTTTTT. This chain uses TRBV5-1 with TRBJ1-4; weak D call: TRBD1 (5 bases). The ends were cut back, 0 bases at V and 11 bases at J, with 23 bases in the middle. The CDR3 has 17 amino acids. The germline gives CDR1 SGHRS, CDR2 YFSETQ.

This clone appeared a single time. V gene TRBV30 combines with J gene TRBJ1-3, with TRBD1 as a possible D gene (5 bases). The ends were cut back, 7 bases at V and 10 bases at J, with 17 bases in the middle. CDR1 GTSNPN and CDR2 SVGIG come from the germline V gene (reference sequence). This CDR3 has 12 amino acids. Here the CDR3 DNA reads TGTGCCTTCGGGACTATCCTAAGGACCATATATTTT. Protein sequence: CAFGTILRTIYF.

The genes are TRBV5-1 and TRBJ2-5, with TRBD1 matching 10 bases. Germline V gives CDR1 SGHRS, CDR2 YFSETQ. The CDR3 spans 16 residues. V lost 4 bases, J lost 4 bases, and 10 bases stayed unmatched. DNA for the CDR3: TGCGCCAGCAGCCCCACAGCCCGGACAGGGGGAGAGACCCAGTACTTC. Translating gives CASSPTARTGGETQYF.